This T cell receptor beta chain was recovered during a study of cytomegalovirus exposure and HLA in healthy donors. Overall study results and limits: From TCR beta sequences, most subjects' HLA-A and HLA-B alleles were reportedly predicted accurately. CMV antigen specificity was confirmed in vitro for a few CMV-associated chains. A later analysis reportedly identified an Asian-associated ancestry cluster as carrying fewer N-insertions than the roughly 670-donor mean.

The study ran its PCR with 60 Vbeta and 13 Jbeta primers. The table came from immunoSEQ multiplex PCR; TCRdb's copy has only in-frame clones and leaves some out. The sample carries 200,000 to 250,000 clones, roughly 90% recorded once. Notes on this clone: Its antigen is unidentified.

The germline V and J ends were trimmed by 2 bases and 2 bases, with 15 bases remaining between them. This CDR3 contains 17 residues. The V gene's germline CDR1 is MNHNS and CDR2 SASEGT. Sequencing was carried out using PBMCs. The V gene is TRBV6-1, the J gene TRBJ1-4; D is perhaps TRBD1 (6 bases). This TCR was sampled from a young woman in good health and CMV-seronegative. CDR3 coding DNA: TGTGCCAGCAGTGAAATATATCGGGGGGCGACTAATGAAAAACTGTTTTTT. Encoded protein: CASSEIYRGATNEKLFF.